This T cell receptor beta chain was profiled in a study of CD8 T cells in ankylosing spondylitis. At least ten counts were recorded for this clonotype. TCRdb itself ran the 5' RACE reads through MiXCR, one entry per CDR3 protein. In the table there are under 300,000 distinct CDR3 sequences, around 9.2% of which are singletons. Source material: blood, either unsorted or a sorted T cell fraction (not recorded which). This clonotype originated in a male donor with ankylosing spondylitis or in good health (not recorded which).

CDR3 sequence: CASSFPRGSGGGTDTQYF. The CDR3 DNA reads TGTGCCAGCAGCTTCCCTCGGGGTTCGGGAGGGGGCACAGATACGCAGTATTTT. V usage is TRBV7-8 and J usage is TRBJ2-3; 8 bases are shared with TRBD2. The CDR3 spans 18 residues. V gave up 3 bases and J gave up 1 base; unmatched junction bases: 12. CDR1 and CDR2 from the germline V gene are SGHVS and FQNEAQ.